The T cell receptor (beta chain) under discussion was sequenced for a study of blood T cells in healthy people across ages. Whole-study findings and limits: PBMCs were not sorted, which prevented a conclusive comparison of naive versus antigen-experienced cells.

Between the trimmed V and J ends, which lost 7 bases and 2 bases, there was a span of 15 bases. Germline V CDR1 and CDR2: SQVTM, ANQGSEA. This CDR3 has 13 residues. Comment on this clonotype: Its antigen is unknown.

Donation came from healthy Caucasian individuals in Russia who were aged roughly 6 to 95. Next came a second PCR, run for about 7 to 12 cycles, which used a sample-barcoded 5' primer along with a J-beta primer mix. Every molecule of cDNA carried a tag from a template-switch adaptor with 12 random nucleotides. TCRdb re-analysed the 5' RACE reads in MiXCR, keeping a single row per CDR3 protein. The sample lists over 1,200,000 distinct CDR3 sequences; roughly 59% were seen once. The receptor was isolated from a man younger than 30 in good health. V gene TRBV29-1 combines with J gene TRBJ2-7; D might be TRBD1 or TRBD2, each matching 5 bases. The sequenced sample consisted of blood. The CDR3 region has the DNA TGCAGCGCCGTTGGGACCGGGACCTACGAGCAGTACTTC. Its protein product is CSAVGTGTYEQYF.